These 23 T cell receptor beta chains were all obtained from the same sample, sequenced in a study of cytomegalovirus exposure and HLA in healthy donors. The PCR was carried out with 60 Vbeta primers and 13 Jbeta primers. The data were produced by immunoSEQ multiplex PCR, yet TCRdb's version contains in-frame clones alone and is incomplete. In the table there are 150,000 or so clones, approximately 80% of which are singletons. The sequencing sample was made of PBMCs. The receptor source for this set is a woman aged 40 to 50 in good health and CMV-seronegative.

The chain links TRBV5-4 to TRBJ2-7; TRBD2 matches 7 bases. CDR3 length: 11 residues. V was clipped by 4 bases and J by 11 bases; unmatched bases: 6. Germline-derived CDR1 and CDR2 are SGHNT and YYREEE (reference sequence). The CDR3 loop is CASSAAGVEYF. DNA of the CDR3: TGTGCCAGCAGCGCGGCGGGGGTGGAGTACTTC. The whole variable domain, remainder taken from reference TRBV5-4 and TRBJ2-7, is ETGVTQSPTHLIKTRGQQVTLRCSSQSGHNTVSWYQQALGQGPQFIFQYYREEENGRGNFPPRFSGLQFPNYSSELNVNALELDDSALYLCASSAAGVEYFGPGTRLTVT.

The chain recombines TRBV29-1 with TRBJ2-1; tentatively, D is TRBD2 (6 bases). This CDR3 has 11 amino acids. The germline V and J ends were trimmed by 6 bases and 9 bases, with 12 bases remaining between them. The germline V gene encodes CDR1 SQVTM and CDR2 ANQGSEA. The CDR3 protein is CSVGGLSEQFF. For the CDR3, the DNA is TGCAGCGTCGGAGGGCTAAGTGAGCAGTTCTTC.

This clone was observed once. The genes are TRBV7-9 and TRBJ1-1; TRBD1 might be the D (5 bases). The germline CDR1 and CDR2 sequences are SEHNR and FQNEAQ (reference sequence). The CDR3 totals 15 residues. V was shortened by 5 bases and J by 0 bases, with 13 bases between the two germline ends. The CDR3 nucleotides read TGTGCCAGCAGCCACGGGGGGATCCTGAACACTGAAGCTTTCTTT. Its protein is CASSHGGILNTEAFF.

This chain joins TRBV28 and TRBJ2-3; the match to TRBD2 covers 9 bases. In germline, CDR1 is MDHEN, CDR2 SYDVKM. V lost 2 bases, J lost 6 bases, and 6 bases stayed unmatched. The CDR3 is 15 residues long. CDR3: CASSLAGGPWDTQYF. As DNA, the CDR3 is TGTGCCAGCAGTTTAGCGGGAGGGCCCTGGGATACGCAGTATTTT.

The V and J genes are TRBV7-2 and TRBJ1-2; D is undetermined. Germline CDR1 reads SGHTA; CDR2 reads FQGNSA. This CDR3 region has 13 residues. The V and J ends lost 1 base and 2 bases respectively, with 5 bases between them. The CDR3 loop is CASSLGLNYGYTF. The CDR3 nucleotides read TGTGCCAGCAGCTTAGGGCTGAACTATGGCTACACCTTC.

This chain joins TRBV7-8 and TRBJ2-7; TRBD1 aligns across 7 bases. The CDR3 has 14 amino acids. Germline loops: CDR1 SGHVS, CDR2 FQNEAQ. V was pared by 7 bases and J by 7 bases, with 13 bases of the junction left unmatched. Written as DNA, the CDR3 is TGTGCCAGCACCTACAACAGGGGCGATTGGGAGCAGTACTTC. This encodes CASTYNRGDWEQYF.

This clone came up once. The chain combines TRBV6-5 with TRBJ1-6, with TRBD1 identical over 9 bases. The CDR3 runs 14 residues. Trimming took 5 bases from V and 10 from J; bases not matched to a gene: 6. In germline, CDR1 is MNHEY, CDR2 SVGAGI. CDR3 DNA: TGTGCCAGCAGTAAGGGACAGGGTCGGTCACCCCTCCACTTT. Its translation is CASSKGQGRSPLHF.

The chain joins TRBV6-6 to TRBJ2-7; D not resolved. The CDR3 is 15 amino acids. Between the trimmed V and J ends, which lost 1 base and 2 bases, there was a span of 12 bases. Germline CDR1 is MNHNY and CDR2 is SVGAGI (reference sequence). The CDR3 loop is CASSYFQEAPYEQYF. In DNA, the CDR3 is TGTGCCAGCAGTTACTTCCAGGAAGCTCCCTACGAGCAGTACTTC.

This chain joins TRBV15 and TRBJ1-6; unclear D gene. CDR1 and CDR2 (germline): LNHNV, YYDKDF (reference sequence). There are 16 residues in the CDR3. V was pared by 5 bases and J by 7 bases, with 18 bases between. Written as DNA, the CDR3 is TGTGCCACCAGCTACCGGCGGGGTGTCAAGAATTCACCCCTCCACTTT. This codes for CATSYRRGVKNSPLHF.

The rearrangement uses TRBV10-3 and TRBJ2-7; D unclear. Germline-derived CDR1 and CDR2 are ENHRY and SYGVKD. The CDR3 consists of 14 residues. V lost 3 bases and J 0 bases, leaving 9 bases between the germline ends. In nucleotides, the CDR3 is TGTGCCATCAGTGATTTCGGTTCCTCCTACGAGCAGTACTTC. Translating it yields CAISDFGSSYEQYF.

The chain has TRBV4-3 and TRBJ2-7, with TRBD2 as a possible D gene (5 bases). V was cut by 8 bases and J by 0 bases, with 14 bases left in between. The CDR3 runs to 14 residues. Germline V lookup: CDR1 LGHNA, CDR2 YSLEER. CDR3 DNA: TGCGCCAGCGCCCGAGCGGACGGCTCCTACGAGCAGTACTTC. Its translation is CASARADGSYEQYF.

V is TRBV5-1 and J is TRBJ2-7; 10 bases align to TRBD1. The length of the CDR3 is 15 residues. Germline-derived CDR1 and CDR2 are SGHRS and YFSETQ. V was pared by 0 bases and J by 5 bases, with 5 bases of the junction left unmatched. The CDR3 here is CASSLVVTGGNEQYF. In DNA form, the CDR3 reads TGCGCCAGCAGCTTGGTCGTGACAGGGGGCAACGAGCAGTACTTC.

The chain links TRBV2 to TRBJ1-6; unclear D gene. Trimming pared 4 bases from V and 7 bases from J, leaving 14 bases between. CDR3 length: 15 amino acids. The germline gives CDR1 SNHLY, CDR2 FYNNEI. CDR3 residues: CASSVLPSGNSPLHF. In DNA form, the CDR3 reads TGTGCCAGCAGTGTACTACCCAGCGGGAATTCACCCCTCCACTTT. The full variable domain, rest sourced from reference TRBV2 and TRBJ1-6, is EPEVTQTPSHQVTQMGQEVILRCVPISNHLYFYWYRQILGQKVEFLVSFYNNEISEKSEIFDDQFSVERPDGSNFTLKIRSTKLEDSAMYFCASSVLPSGNSPLHFGNGTRLTVT.

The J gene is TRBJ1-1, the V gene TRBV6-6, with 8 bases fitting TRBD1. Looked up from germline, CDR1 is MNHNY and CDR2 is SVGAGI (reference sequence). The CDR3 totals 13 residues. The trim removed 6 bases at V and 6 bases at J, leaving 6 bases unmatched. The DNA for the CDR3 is TGTGCCAGCAGAAGCGGGACAGGCCCTGAAGCTTTCTTT. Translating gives CASRSGTGPEAFF.

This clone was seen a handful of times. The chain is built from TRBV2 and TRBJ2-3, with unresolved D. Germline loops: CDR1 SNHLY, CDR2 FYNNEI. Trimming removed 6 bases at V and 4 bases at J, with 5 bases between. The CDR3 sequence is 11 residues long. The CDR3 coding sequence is TGTGCCAGCAGCGAGTCAGATACGCAGTATTTT. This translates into CASSESDTQYF.

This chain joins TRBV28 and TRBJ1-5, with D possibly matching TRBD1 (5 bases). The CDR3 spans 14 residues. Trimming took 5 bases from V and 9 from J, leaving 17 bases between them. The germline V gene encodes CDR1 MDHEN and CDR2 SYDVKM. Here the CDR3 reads CASSTGGSGGPQHF. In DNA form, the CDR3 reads TGTGCCAGCAGTACCGGGGGATCCGGCGGGCCCCAGCATTTT.

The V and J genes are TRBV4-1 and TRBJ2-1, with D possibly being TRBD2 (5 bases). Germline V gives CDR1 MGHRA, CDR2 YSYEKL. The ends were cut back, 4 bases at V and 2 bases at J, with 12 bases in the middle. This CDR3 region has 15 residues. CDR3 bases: TGCGCCAGCAGCCCGCGGTCGGGAACCTACAATGAGCAGTTCTTC. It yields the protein CASSPRSGTYNEQFF.

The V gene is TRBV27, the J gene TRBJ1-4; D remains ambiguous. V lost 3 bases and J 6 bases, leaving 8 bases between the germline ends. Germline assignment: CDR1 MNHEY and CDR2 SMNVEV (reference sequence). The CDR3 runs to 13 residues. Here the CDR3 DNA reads TGTGCCAGCAGTTTTTCTAGGTATGAAAAACTGTTTTTT. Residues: CASSFSRYEKLFF.

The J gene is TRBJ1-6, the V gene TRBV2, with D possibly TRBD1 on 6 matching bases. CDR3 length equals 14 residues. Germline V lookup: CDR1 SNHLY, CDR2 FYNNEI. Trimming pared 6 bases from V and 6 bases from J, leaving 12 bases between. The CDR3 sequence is CASRTTGGNSPLHF. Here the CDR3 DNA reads TGTGCCAGCAGAACGACAGGAGGTAATTCACCCCTCCACTTT.

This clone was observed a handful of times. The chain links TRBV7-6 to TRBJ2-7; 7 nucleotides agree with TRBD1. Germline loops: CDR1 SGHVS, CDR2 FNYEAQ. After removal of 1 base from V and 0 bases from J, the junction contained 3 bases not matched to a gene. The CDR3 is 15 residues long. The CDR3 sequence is CASSLETGSSYEQYF. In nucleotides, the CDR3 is TGTGCCAGCAGCTTAGAGACAGGGAGCTCCTACGAGCAGTACTTC.

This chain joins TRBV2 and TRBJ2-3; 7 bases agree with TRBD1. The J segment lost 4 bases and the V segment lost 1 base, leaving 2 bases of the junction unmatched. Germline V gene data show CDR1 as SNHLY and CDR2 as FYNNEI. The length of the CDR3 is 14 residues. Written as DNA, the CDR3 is TGTGCCAGCAGTGAAGACAGGGGAGCAGATACGCAGTATTTT. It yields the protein CASSEDRGADTQYF.

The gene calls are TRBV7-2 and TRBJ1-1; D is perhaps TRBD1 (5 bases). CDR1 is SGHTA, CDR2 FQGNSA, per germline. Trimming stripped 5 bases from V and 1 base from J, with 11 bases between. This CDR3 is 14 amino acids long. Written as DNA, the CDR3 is TGTGCCAGCAGCCTCGATAGGGGGAACACTGAAGCTTTCTTT. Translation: CASSLDRGNTEAFF.

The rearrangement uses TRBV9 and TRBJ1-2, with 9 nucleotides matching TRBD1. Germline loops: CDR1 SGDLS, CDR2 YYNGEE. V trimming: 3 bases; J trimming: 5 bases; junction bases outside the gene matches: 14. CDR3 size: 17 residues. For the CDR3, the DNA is TGTGCCAGCAGCGCCAGGATTACCGGGACAGGGCGTTATGGCTACACCTTC. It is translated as CASSARITGTGRYGYTF.